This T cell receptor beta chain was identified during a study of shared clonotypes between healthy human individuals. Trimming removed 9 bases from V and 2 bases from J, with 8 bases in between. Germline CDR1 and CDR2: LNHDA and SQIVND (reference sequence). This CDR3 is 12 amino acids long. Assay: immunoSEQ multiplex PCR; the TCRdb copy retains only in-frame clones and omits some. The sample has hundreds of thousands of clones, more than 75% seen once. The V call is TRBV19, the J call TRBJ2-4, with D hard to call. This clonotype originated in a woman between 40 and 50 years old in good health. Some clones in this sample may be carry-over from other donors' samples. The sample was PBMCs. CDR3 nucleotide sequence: TGTGCCAGCCGGAACCCCAAAAACATTCAGTACTTC. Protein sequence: CASRNPKNIQYF.